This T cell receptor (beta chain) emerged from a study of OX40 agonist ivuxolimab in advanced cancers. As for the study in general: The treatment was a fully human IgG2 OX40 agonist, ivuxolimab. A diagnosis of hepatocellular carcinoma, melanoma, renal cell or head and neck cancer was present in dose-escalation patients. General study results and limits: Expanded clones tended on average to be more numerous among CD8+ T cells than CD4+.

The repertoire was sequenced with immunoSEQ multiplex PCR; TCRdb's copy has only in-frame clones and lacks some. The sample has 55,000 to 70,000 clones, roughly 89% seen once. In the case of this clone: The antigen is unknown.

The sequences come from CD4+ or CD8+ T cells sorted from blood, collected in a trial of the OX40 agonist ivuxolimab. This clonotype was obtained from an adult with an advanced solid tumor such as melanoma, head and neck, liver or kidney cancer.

Here the CDR3 reads CASSLGGQLYEQYF. CDR3 DNA sequence: TGTGCCAGCAGCTTAGGGGGACAACTCTACGAGCAGTACTTC. This chain links TRBV7-2 with TRBJ2-7, with D tentatively TRBD1 (6 bases). The CDR3 length is 14 residues. Trimming took off 1 base at V and 3 bases at J, with 10 bases between the two ends. The V gene's germline CDR1 is SGHTA and CDR2 FQGNSA.